The entry below describes one T cell receptor (beta chain). Under the authors' procedure: Amplifying reference gene primers gave estimates of nucleated cell counts. Assay: immunoSEQ multiplex PCR; the TCRdb copy retains only in-frame clones and omits some. V, J and clone size reflect that table, while D and trimming were determined from the DNA. The data show 140,000 to 150,000 clones, roughly 75% seen once. The entry originates in a study of blood T cell repertoires in COVID-19. Study at large: Sites in the United States, Italy and Spain provided acute and convalescent COVID-19 samples.

Germline CDR1 KGHSH, CDR2 LQKENI. With 3 bases removed from V and 7 bases from J, the gap between germline ends came to 18 bases. The CDR3 is 16 residues long. The study recruited people aged roughly 18 to 100 years across approximately 25 US areas. V is TRBV18 and J is TRBJ1-4; TRBD1 is a possible D gene (6 bases). This TCR was recovered from a woman aged 45-65 years who had recovered from COVID-19. The sequencing input was PBMCs or T cells enriched from blood (not recorded which). Written as DNA, the CDR3 is TGTGCCAGCTCACCTACTGGACAGCCGGGGAGTGAAAAACTGTTTTTT. This sequence encodes CASSPTGQPGSEKLFF.